Detailed here is one TCR beta chain. This entry belongs to a study of blood T cell repertoires in COVID-19. The V gene lost 1 base and the J gene lost 7 bases, with 14 bases spanning the gap. This CDR3 is built from 15 residues. The germline CDR1 and CDR2 sequences are LGHDT and YNNKEL (reference sequence). The table came from immunoSEQ multiplex PCR; TCRdb's copy has only in-frame clones and leaves some out. The sample consists of over 100,000 clones, around nine tenths of them appearing once. The sequenced material came from peripheral blood. This sequence originates from an older woman with COVID-19, enrolled during active disease. This chain links TRBV3-1 (or the pseudogene TRBV3-2) with TRBJ1-5; D is ambiguous. The CDR3, as DNA: TGTGCCAGCAGCCAAGGGGCCAGACCAGACCAGCCCCAGCATTTT. This gives the protein CASSQGARPDQPQHF.